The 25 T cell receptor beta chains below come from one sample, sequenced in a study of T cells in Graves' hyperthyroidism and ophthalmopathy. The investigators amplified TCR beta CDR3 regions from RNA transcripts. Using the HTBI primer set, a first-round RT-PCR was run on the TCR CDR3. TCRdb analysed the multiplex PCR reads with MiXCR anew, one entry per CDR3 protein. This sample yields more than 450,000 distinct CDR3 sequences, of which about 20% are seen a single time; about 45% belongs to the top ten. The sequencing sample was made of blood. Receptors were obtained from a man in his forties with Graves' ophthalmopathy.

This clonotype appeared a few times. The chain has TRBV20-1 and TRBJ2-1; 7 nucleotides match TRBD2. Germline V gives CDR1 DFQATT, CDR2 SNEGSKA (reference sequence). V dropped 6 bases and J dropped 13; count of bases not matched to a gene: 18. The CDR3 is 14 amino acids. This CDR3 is CSAVGFPGTNSQFF. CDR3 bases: TGCAGTGCCGTAGGGTTTCCCGGGACTAATTCACAGTTCTTC.

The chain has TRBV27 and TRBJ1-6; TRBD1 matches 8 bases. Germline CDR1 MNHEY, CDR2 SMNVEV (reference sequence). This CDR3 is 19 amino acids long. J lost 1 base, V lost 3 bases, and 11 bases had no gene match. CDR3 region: CASSFHGGYRGSYNSPLHF. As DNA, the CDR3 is TGTGCCAGCAGTTTCCACGGGGGTTACAGGGGGTCCTATAATTCACCCCTCCACTTT.

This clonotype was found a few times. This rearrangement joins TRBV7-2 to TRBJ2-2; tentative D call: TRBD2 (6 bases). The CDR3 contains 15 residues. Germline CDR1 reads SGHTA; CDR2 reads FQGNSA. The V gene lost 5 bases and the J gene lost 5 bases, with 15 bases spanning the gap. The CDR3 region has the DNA TGTGCCAGCAGCGGATCTAGCGCTGGGACCGGGGAGCTGTTTTTT. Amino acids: CASSGSSAGTGELFF.

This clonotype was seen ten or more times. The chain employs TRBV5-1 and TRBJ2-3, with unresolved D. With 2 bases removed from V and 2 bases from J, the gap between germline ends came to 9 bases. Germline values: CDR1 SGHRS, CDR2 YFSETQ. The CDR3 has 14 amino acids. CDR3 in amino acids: CASSFTATTDTQYF. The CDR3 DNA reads TGCGCCAGCAGCTTTACAGCTACCACAGATACGCAGTATTTT.

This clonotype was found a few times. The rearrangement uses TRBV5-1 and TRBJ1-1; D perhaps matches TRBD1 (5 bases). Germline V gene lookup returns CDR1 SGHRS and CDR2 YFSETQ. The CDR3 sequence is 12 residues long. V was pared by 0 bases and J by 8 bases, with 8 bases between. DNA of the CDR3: TGCGCCAGCAGCTTGGTAGGGGAAGAAGCTTTCTTT. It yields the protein CASSLVGEEAFF.

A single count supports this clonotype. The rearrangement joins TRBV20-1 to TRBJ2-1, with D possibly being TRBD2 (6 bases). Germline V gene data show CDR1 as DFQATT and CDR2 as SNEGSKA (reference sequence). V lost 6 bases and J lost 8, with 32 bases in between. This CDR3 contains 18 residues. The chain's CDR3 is CSAKSGAGLALWSDEQFF. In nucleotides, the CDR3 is TGCAGTGCAAAGAGTGGCGCGGGACTTGCCCTGTGGAGCGATGAGCAGTTCTTC.

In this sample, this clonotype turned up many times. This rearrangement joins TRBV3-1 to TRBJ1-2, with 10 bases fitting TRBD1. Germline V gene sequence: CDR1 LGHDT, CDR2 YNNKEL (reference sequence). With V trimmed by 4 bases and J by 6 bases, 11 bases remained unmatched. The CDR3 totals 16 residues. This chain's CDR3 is CASSLSPQDRGNGYTF. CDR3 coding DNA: TGTGCCAGCAGCCTAAGCCCTCAGGACAGGGGGAATGGCTACACCTTC.

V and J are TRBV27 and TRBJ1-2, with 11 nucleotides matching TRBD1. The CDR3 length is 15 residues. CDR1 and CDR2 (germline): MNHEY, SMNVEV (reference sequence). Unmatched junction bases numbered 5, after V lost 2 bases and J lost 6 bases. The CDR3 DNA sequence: TGTGCCAGCAGTTTAAAGGGGACAGGGGGAAATGGCTACACCTTC. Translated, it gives CASSLKGTGGNGYTF.

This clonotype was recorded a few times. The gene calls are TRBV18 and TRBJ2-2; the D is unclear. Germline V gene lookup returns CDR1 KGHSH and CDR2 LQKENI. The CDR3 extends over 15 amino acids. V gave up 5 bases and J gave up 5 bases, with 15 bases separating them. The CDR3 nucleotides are TGTGCCAGCTCATCCTCTCGGACGCGGACCGGGGAGCTGTTTTTT. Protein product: CASSSSRTRTGELFF.

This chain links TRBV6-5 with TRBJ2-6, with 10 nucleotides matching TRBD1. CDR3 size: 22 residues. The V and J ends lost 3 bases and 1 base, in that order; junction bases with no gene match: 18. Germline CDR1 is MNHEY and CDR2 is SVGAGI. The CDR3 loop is CASSYQGTGASRTGSGANVLTF. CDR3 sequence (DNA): TGTGCCAGCAGTTATCAGGGGACAGGGGCTTCGCGGACCGGGTCTGGGGCCAACGTCCTGACTTTC.

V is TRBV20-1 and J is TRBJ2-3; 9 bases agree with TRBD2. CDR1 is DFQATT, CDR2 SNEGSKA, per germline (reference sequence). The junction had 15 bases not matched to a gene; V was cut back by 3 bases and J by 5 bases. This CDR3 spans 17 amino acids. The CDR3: CSASEAGGGLKRDTQYF. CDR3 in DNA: TGCAGTGCTAGCGAGGCGGGGGGGGGTTTAAAGAGAGATACGCAGTATTTT.

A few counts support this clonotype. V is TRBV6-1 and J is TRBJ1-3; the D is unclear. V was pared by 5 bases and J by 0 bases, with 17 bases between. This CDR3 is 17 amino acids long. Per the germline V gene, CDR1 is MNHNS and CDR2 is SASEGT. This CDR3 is CASSHRHKSFSGNTIYF. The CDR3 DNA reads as TGTGCCAGCAGTCATCGTCACAAAAGTTTCTCTGGAAACACCATATATTTT.

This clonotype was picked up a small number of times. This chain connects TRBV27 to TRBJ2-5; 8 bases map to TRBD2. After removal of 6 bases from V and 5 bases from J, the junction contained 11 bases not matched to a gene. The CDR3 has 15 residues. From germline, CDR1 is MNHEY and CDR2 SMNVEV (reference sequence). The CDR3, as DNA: TGTGCCAGCAGCCTCTACGGGGGGGGGTGGGAGACCCAGTACTTC. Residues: CASSLYGGGWETQYF.

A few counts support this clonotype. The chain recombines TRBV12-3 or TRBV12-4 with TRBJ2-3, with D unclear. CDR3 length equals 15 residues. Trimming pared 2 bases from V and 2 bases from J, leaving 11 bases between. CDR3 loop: CASSLFPRITDTQYF. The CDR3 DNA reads TGTGCCAGCAGTTTATTCCCGAGGATCACAGATACGCAGTATTTT.

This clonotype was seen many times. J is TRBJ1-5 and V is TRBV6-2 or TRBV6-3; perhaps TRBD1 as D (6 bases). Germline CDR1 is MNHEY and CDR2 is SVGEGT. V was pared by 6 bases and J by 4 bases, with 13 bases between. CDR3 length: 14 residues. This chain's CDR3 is CASRSQGSNQPQHF. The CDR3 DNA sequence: TGTGCCAGCAGATCTCAGGGGTCTAATCAGCCCCAGCATTTT.

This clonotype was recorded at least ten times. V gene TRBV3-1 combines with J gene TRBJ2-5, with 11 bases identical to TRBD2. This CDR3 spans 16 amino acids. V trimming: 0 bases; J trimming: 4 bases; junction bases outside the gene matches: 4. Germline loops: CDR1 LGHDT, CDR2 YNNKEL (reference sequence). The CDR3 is CASSQDTSGRGETQYF. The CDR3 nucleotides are TGTGCCAGCAGCCAAGATACTAGCGGGAGAGGAGAGACCCAGTACTTC.

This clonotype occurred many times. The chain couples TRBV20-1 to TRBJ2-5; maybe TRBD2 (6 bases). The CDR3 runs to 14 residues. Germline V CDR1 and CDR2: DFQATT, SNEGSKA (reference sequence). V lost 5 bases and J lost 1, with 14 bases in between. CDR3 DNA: TGCAGTGCTCTACCGGGACTCCTCCAAGAGACCCAGTACTTC. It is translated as CSALPGLLQETQYF.

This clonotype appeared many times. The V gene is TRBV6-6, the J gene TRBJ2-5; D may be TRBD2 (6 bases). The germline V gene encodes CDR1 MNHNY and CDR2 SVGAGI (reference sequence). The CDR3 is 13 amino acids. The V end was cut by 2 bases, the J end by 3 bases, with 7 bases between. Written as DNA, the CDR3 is TGTGCCAGCAGTTACGGGGGGAAAGAGACCCAGTACTTC. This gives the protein CASSYGGKETQYF.

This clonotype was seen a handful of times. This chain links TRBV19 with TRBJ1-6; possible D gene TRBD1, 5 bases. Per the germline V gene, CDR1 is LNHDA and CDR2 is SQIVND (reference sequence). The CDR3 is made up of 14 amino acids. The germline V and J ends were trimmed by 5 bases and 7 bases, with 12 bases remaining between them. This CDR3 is CASSVSGGNSPLHF. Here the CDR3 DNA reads TGTGCCAGTAGTGTATCTGGGGGGAATTCACCCCTCCACTTT.

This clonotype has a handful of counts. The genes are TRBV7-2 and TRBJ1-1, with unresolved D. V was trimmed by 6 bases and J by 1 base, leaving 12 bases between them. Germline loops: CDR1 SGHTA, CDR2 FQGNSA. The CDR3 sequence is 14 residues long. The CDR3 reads CASRAGVTNTEAFF. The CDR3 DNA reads TGTGCCAGCAGGGCAGGAGTTACGAACACTGAAGCTTTCTTT. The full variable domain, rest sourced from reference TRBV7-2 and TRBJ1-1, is GAGVSQSPSNKVTEKGKDVELRCDPISGHTALYWYRQSLGQGLEFLIYFQGNSAPDKSGLPSDRFSAERTGGSVSTLTIQRTQQEDSAVYLCASRAGVTNTEAFFGQGTRLTVV.

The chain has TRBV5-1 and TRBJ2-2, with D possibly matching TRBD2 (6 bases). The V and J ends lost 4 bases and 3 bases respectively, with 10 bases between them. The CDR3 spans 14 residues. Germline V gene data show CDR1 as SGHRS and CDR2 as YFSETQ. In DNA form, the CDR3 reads TGCGCCAGCAGCGGCGGGGAGTACACCGGGGAGCTGTTTTTT. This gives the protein CASSGGEYTGELFF. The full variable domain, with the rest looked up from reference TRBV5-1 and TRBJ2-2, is KAGVTQTPRYLIKTRGQQVTLSCSPISGHRSVSWYQQTPGQGLQFLFEYFSETQRNKGNFPGRFSGRQFSNSRSEMNVSTLELGDSALYLCASSGGEYTGELFFGEGSRLTVL.

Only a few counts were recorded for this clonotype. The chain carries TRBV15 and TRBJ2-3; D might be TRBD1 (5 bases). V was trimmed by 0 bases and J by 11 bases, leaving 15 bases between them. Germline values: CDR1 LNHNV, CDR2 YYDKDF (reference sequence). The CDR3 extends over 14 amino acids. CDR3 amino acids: CATSREGSKGEQYF. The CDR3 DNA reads TGTGCCACCAGCAGAGAGGGAAGTAAAGGGGAGCAGTATTTT.

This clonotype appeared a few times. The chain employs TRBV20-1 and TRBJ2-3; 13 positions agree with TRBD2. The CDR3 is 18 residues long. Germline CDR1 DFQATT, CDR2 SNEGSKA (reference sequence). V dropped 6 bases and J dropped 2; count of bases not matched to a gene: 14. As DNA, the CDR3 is TGCAGTGCCGCTTCCGGGACTAGCGGGGCTTTTCTCACAGATACGCAGTATTTT. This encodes CSAASGTSGAFLTDTQYF.

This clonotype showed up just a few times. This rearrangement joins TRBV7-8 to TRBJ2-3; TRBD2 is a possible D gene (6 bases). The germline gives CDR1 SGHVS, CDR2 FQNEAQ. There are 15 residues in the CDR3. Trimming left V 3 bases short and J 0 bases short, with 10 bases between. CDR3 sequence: CASSLQGGSTDTQYF. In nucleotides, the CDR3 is TGTGCCAGCAGCTTGCAGGGAGGTAGCACAGATACGCAGTATTTT.

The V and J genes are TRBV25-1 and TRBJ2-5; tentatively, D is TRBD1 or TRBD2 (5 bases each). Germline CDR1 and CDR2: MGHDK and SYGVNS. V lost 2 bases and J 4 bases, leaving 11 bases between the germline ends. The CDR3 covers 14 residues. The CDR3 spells CASSERGDRETQYF. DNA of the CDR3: TGTGCCAGCAGTGAACGAGGGGATCGAGAGACCCAGTACTTC.